The subject of this entry is one T cell receptor (beta chain). CDR1 is LGHNA, CDR2 YSLEER, per germline. V lost 0 bases to trimming and J lost 3 bases, with 15 bases between them. The CDR3 totals 16 residues. The sample belongs to a study of cytomegalovirus exposure and HLA in healthy donors. PCR primers comprised 60 Vbeta and 13 Jbeta primers. The table came from immunoSEQ multiplex PCR; TCRdb's copy has only in-frame clones and leaves some out. The sample holds 90,000 to 95,000 clones, 65% to 85% seen once. The TCR originated in a girl under 10 years old in good health and CMV-seropositive. The rearrangement uses TRBV4-3 and TRBJ2-7, with a possible D match to TRBD1 (5 bases). The sequenced material came from PBMCs. CDR3 loop: CASSQEVRGSRYEQYF. CDR3 DNA: TGCGCCAGCAGCCAAGAAGTTAGGGGATCACGCTACGAGCAGTACTTC.